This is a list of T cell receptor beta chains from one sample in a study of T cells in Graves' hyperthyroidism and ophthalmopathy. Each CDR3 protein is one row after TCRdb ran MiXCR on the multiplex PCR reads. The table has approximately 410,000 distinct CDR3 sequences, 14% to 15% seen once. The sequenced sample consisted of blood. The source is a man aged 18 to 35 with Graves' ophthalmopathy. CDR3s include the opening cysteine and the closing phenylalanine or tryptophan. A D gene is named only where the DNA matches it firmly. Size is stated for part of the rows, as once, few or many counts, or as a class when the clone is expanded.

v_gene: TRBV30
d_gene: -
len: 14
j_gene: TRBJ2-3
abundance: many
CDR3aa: CAWSVRRYTDTQYF
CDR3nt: TGTGCCTGGAGTGTACGTCGGTATACAGATACGCAGTATTTT

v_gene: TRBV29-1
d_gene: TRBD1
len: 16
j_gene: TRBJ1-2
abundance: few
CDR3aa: CSVWGDGQGANYGYTF
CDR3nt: TGCAGCGTGTGGGGTGATGGACAGGGGGCTAACTATGGCTACACCTTC

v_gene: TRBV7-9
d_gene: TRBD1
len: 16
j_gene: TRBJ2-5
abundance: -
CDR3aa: CASSSGTGNLRETQYF
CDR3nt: TGTGCCAGCAGCTCTGGGACAGGGAACTTAAGGGAGACCCAGTACTTC

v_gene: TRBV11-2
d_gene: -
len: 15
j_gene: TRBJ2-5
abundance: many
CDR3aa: CASALRGRLQETQYF
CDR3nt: TGTGCCAGCGCCTTACGGGGACGGCTACAAGAGACCCAGTACTTC

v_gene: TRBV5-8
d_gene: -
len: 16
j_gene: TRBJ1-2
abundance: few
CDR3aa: CASSQKVYGESYGYTF
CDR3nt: TGTGCCAGCAGCCAAAAAGTATACGGGGAGTCCTATGGCTACACCTTC

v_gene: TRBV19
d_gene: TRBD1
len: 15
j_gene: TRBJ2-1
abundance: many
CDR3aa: CASSQGDSSYNEQFF
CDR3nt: TGTGCCAGTAGTCAGGGGGATAGCTCCTACAATGAGCAGTTCTTC

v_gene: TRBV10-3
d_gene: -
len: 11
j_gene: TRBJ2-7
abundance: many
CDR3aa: CATAALEEQYF
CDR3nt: TGTGCCACGGCCGCTCTGGAGGAGCAGTACTTC

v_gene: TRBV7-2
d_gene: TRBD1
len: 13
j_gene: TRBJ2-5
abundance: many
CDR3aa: CASSPTGVWVRYF
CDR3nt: TGTGCCAGCAGCCCGACAGGGGTGTGGGTGAGGTACTTC

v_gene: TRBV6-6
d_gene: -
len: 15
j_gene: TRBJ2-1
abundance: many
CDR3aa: CASSYSIRALDEQFF
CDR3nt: TGTGCCAGCAGTTACTCGATTCGGGCCCTAGATGAGCAGTTCTTC

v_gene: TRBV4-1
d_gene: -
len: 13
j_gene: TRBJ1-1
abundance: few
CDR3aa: CASSRPGNTEAFF
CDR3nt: TGCGCCAGCAGCCGGCCGGGGAACACTGAAGCTTTCTTT

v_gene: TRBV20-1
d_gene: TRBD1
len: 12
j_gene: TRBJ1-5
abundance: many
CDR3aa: CSAREGQQPQHF
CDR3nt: TGCAGTGCTAGAGAGGGACAGCAGCCCCAGCATTTT

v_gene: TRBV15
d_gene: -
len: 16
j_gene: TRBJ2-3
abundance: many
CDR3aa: CATSRGAGTITDTQYF
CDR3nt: TGTGCCACCAGCAGGGGCGCGGGAACCATCACAGATACGCAGTATTTT

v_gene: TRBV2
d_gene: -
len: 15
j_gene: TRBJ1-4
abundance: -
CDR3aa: CASSEWGRGEEKLFF
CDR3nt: TGTGCCAGCAGTGAGTGGGGGCGAGGTGAAGAAAAACTGTTTTTT

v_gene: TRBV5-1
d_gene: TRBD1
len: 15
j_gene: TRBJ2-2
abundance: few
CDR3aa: CASSARTGVVGELFF
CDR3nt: TGCGCCAGCAGCGCCAGAACAGGGGTCGTCGGGGAGCTGTTTTTT

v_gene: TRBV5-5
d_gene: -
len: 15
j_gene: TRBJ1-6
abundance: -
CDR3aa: CASSLAPAGNSPLHF
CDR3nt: TGTGCCAGCAGCTTGGCCCCGGCGGGGAATTCACCCCTCCACTTT

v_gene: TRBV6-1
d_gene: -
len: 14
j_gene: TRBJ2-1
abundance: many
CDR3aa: CASSRGLAYNEQFF
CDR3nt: TGTGCCAGCAGCAGGGGACTGGCCTACAATGAGCAGTTCTTC

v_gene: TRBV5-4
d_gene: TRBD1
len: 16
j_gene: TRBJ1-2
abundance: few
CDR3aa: CASSPGQGATVYGYTF
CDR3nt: TGTGCCAGCAGCCCCGGACAGGGGGCGACTGTCTATGGCTACACCTTC

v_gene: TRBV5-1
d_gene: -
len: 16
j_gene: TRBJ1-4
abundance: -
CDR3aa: CASSPDTHGIPEKLFF
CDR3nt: TGCGCCAGCAGCCCGGACACCCACGGGATCCCTGAAAAACTGTTTTTT

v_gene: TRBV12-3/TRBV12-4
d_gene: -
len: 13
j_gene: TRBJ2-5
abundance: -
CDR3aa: CASRMTGWETQYF
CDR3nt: TGTGCCAGCAGAATGACAGGTTGGGAGACCCAGTACTTC

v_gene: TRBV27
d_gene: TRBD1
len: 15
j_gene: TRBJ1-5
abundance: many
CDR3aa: CASSLTGGIGQPQHF
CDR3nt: TGTGCCAGCAGTTTGACAGGGGGGATTGGTCAGCCCCAGCATTTT

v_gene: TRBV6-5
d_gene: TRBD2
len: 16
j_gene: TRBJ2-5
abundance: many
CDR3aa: CASSYLTSGGQETQYF
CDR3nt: TGTGCCAGCAGTTACTTGACTAGCGGGGGCCAAGAGACCCAGTACTTC

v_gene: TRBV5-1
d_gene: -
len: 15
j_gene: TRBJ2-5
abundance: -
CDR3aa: CASSLAGQSQETQYF
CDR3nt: TGCGCCAGCAGCTTGGCGGGACAATCTCAAGAGACCCAGTACTTC

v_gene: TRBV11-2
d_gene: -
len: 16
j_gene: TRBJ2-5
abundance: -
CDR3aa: CASSGNHGTHQETQYF
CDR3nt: TGTGCCAGCAGCGGGAACCACGGGACACATCAAGAGACCCAGTACTTC

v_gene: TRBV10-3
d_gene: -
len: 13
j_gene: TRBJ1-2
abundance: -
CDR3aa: CAISGQDSNGYTF
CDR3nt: TGTGCCATCAGTGGACAGGATTCCAATGGCTACACCTTC

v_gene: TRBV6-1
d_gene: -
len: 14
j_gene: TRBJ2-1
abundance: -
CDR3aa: CASSYTGSYNEQFF
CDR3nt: TGTGCCAGCAGTTATACAGGAAGCTACAATGAGCAGTTCTTC

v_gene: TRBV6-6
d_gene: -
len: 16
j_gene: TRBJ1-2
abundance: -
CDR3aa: CASSYSGVGVNYGYTF
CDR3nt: TGTGCCAGCAGTTACTCGGGGGTAGGGGTTAACTATGGCTACACCTTC

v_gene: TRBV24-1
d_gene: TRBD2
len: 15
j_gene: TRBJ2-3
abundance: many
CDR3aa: CATSDTTGPGGTQYF
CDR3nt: TGTGCCACCAGTGACACCACCGGACCGGGAGGGACGCAGTATTTT

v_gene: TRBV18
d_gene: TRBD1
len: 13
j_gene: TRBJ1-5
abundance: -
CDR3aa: CASSGDREQPQHF
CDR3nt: TGTGCCAGCTCAGGGGACAGGGAACAGCCCCAGCATTTT

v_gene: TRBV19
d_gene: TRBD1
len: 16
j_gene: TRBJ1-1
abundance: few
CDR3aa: CASSPPRQGMNTEAFF
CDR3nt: TGTGCCAGTAGTCCCCCGAGACAGGGGATGAACACTGAAGCTTTCTTT

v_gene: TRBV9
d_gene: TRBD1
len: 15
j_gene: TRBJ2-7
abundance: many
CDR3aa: CASSQGVGFSYEQYF
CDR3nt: TGTGCCAGCTCCCAGGGGGTAGGCTTTTCCTACGAGCAGTACTTC

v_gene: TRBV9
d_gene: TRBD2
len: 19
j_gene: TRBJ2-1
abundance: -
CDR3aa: CASSVGGSGLAGAYNEQFF
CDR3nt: TGTGCCAGCAGCGTAGGAGGTTCAGGACTAGCGGGAGCTTACAATGAGCAGTTCTTC

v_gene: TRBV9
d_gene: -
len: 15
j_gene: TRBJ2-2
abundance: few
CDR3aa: CASSVAGFVTGELFF
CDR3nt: TGTGCCAGCAGCGTAGCCGGGTTTGTCACCGGGGAGCTGTTTTTT

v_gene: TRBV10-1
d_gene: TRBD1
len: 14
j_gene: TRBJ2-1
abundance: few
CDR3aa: CASRAGTVGNEQFF
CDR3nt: TGCGCCAGCAGAGCCGGGACAGTTGGCAATGAGCAGTTCTTC

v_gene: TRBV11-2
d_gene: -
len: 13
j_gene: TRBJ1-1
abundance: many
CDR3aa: CASSLDQNTEAFF
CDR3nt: TGTGCCAGCAGCTTAGATCAGAACACTGAAGCTTTCTTT

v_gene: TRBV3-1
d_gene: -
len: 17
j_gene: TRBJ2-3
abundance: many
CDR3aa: CASSAKIGLSVKDTQYF
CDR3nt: TGTGCCAGCAGCGCAAAAATCGGACTATCTGTCAAGGATACGCAGTATTTT

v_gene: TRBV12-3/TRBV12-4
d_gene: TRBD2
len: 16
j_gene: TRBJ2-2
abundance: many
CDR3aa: CASLGRAGANTGELFF
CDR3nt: TGTGCCAGCCTGGGTAGGGCGGGGGCGAACACCGGGGAGCTGTTTTTT

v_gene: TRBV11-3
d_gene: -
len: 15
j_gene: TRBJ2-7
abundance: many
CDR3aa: CASSFSPKSGGEQYF
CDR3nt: TGTGCCAGCAGCTTCTCACCCAAATCCGGCGGGGAGCAGTACTTC

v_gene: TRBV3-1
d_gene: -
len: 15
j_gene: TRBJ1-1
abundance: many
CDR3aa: CASSQARTGNTEAFF
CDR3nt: TGTGCCAGCAGCCAAGCAAGGACGGGAAACACTGAAGCTTTCTTT

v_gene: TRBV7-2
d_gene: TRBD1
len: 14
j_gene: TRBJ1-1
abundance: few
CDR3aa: CASGIYRGNAEAFF
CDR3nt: TGTGCCAGCGGTATCTACAGGGGGAACGCTGAAGCTTTCTTT

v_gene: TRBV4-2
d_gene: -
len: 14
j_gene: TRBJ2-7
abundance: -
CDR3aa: CASSQGESDYEQYF
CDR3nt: TGTGCCAGCAGCCAAGGTGAAAGCGACTACGAGCAGTACTTC

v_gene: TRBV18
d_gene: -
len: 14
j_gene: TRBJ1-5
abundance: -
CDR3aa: CASSLSRGHQPQHF
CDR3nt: TGTGCCAGCTCACTATCTAGAGGCCATCAGCCCCAGCATTTT

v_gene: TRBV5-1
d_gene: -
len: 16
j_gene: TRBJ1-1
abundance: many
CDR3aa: CASSLEGTTRGTEAFF
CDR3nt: TGCGCCAGCAGCTTGGAAGGCACCACGCGGGGCACTGAAGCTTTCTTT

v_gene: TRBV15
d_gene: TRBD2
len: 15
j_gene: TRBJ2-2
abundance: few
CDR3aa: CATRRLAGSTGELFF
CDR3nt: TGTGCCACCAGGAGACTAGCGGGGAGCACCGGGGAGCTGTTTTTT

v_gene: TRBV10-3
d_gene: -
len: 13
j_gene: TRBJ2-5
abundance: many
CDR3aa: CAIRGVAGETQYF
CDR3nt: TGTGCCATCCGTGGAGTTGCGGGAGAGACCCAGTACTTC